This T cell receptor (beta chain) was sequenced for a study of PD-1 blockade in classical Hodgkin lymphoma (dated by TCRdb to 2019 to 2021). Concerning the study at large: The study used CyTOF and TCR beta sequencing to define a peripheral blood immune signature of response to PD-1 blockade in classical Hodgkin lymphoma.

General conclusions and limits of the study: Baseline TCR diversity was reported to be lower in newly diagnosed patients than in healthy donors, and even lower in relapsed/refractory patients. The study covered only a single clinical trial cohort, and the causes of the repertoire differences, possibly disease activity or prior therapy, were still not defined.

Concerning this clone itself: Its cognate antigen has yet to be identified. No qualities accompany the bases; no much larger clone lies one base away.

The Qiagen DNeasy kit was used to extract genomic DNA from unsorted PBMCs and from the negatively selected CD4+ and CD8+ fractions. TCR beta CDR3 regions were amplified by immunoSEQ multiplex PCR using primers annealing to V and J segments. Amplification bias was minimized using a synthetic immune receptor repertoire, and residual bias was removed computationally after sequencing. The source study handled its data this way. Custom Python scripts were used to quantify repertoire diversity as the Shannon entropy index. Unsorted, CD4+ and CD8+ repertoires were analyzed separately, except in combined analyses where CD4+ and CD8+ sequences were merged in silico. This immuneACCESS table, as held by TCRdb, lists in-frame sequences with V and J called but not all clones. Of the missing ones, under half trace to an unresolved V gene in checked studies; the others have no known cause. From that table come the V and J calls and clone size; the DNA was used to work out D and trimming. This sample lists roughly 68,000 clones; roughly 92% were detected once. The top ten hold about 2.6% of the sample.

The V end gives up 6 bases and the J end 1 base, leaving 8 bases in the junction not matched to a gene. The germline V gene (reference sequence) provides CDR1 MNHNY and CDR2 SVGAGI. The CDR3 holds 15 amino acids from the cysteine to the phenylalanine. The CDR3 DNA has 45 bases and is translated from base 1. The time point label of this sample denotes: newly diagnosed, previously untreated cHL patient sample. As a comparison group for the relapsed/refractory trial patients, PBMCs were sequenced from patients with newly diagnosed, previously untreated classical Hodgkin lymphoma. After peripheral blood was drawn into 8 mL Vacutainer Cell Preparation Tubes, PBMCs were isolated by centrifugation and then cryopreserved.

Sequencing was done on a sample of peripheral blood mononuclear cells (PBMCs). The chain links TRBV6-6 with TRBJ1-2; 7 middle bases align to TRBD1. The TCR comes from a human donor with classical Hodgkin lymphoma. The CDR3 is CASSRQGTHNYGYTF. The sequence in DNA is TGTGCCAGCAGCCGACAGGGCACCCATAACTATGGCTACACCTTC.